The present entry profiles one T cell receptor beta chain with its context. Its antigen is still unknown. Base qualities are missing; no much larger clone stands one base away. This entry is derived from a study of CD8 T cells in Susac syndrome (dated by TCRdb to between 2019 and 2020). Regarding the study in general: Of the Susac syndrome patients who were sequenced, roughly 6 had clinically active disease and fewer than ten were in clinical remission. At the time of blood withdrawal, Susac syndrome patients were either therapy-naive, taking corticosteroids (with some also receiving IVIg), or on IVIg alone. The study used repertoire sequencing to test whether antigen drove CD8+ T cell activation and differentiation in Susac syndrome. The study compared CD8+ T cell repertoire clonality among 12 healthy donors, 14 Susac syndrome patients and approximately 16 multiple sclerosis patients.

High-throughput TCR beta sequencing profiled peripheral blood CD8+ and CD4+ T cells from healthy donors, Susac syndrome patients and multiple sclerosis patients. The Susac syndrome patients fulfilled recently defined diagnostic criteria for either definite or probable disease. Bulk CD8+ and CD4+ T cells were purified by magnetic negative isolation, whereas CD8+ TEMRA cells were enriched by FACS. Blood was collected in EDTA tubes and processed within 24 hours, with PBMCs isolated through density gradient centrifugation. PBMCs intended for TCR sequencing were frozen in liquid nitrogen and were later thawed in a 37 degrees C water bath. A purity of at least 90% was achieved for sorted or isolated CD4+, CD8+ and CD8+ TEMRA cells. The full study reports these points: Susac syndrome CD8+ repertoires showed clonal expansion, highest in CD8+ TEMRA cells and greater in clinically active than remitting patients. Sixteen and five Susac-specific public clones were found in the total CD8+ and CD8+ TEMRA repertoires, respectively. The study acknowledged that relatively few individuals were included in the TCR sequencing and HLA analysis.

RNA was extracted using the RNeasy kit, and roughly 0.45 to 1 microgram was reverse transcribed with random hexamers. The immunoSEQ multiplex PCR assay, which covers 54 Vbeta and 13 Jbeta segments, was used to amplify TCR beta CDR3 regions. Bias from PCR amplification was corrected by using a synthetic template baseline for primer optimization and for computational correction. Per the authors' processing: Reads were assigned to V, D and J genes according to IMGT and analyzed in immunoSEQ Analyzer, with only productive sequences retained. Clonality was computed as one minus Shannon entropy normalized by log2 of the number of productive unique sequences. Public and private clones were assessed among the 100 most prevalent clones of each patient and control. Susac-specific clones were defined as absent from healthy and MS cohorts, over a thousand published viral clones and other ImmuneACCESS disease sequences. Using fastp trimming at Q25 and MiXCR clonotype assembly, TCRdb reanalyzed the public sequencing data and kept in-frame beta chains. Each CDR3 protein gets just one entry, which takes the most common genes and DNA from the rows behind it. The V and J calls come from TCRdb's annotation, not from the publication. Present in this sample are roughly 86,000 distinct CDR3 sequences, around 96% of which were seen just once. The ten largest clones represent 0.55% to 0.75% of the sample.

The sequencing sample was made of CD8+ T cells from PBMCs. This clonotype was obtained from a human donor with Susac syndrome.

Here is the DNA: TGTGCCAGCAGCCAGCGAGGCCTAGGGTGGTACGAGCAGTACTTC. This sequence encodes CASSQRGLGWYEQYF. The sequence is built from TRBV7-6 and TRBJ2-7; a confident D gene designation cannot be given. There are 15 amino acids in the CDR3, from cysteine to phenylalanine inclusive. Kept here is only the CDR3 DNA, which spans 45 bases and is read in frame from base 1. CDR1 and CDR2 were assigned from the germline V gene as SGHVS and FNYEAQ. V is cut by 5 bases and J by 4 bases, and the space between the germline ends is 18 bases.